The source of this T cell receptor beta chain is a study of blood T cell repertoires in COVID-19. Across the whole study: The study drew acute and convalescent COVID-19 samples from the United States, Italy and Spain. PBMCs, B-cell-depleted T cells, or T cells provided the cDNA or gDNA that made up the material.

The CDR3 spans 14 residues. Germline trimming cut 5 bases from V and 8 bases from J; bases unmatched to any gene: 11. CDR1 is SGHTA and CDR2 is FQGNSA in the germline V gene. In the authors' workflow: Reference gene primer amplification gave nucleated cell count estimates. The repertoire was sequenced with immunoSEQ multiplex PCR; TCRdb's copy has only in-frame clones and lacks some. The D gene and trimming were derived from the DNA, and the V and J assignments and clone size from that table. The sample has 650,000 to 800,000 clones, 85% to 90% seen once. Sequencing was performed on peripheral blood. This TCR derives from a woman younger than 30 with acute or convalescent COVID-19. V and J are TRBV7-2 and TRBJ1-2; 7 bases align to TRBD1. This CDR3 reads CASSPAQTGYGYTF. DNA of the CDR3: TGTGCCAGCAGCCCAGCACAGACAGGGTACGGCTACACCTTC.